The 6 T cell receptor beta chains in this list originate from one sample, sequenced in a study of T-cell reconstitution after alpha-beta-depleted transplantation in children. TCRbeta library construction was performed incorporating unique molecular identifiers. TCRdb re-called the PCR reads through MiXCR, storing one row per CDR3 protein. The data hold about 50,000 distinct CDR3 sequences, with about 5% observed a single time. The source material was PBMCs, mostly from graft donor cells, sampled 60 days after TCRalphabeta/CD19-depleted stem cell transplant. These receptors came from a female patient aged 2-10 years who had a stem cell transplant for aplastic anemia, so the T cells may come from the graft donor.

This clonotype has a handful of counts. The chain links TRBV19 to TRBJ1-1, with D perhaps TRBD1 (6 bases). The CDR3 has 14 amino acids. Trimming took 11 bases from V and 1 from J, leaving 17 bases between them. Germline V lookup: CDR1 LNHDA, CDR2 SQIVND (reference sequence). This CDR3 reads CASQPGAANTEAFF. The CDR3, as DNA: TGTGCCTCCCAACCGGGGGCCGCGAACACTGAAGCTTTCTTT. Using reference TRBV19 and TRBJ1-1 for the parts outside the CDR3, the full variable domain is DGGITQSPKYLFRKEGQNVTLSCEQNLNHDAMYWYRQDPGQGLRLIYYSQIVNDFQKGDIAEGYSVSREKKESFPLTVTSAQKNPTAFYLCASQPGAANTEAFFGQGTRLTVV.

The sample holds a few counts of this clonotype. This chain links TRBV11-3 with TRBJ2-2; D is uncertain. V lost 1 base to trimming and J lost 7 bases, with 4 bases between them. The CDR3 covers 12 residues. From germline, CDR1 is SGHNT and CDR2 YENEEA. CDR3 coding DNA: TGTGCCAGCAGCTTAGCAGTCGGGGAGCTGTTTTTT. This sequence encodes CASSLAVGELFF.

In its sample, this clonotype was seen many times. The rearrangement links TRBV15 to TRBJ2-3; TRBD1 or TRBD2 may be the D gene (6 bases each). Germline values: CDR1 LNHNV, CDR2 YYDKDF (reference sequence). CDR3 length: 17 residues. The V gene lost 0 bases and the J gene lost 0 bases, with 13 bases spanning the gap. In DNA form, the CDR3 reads TGTGCCACCAGCAGAGATCAGGGGACTCCTAGCACAGATACGCAGTATTTT. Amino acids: CATSRDQGTPSTDTQYF.

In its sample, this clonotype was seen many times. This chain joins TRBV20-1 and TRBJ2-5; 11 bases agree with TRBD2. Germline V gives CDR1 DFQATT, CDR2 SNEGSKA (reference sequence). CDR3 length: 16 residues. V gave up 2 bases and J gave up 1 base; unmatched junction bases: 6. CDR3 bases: TGCAGTGCTAGAAAAGTAGCGGGAGGGACCCAAGAGACCCAGTACTTC. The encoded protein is CSARKVAGGTQETQYF.

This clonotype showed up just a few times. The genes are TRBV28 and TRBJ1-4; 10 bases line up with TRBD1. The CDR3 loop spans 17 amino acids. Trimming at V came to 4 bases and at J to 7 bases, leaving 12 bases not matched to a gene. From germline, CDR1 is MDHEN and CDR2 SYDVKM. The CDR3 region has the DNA TGTGCCAGCAGTTGGGACAGGGGTCGCCTATTTGGTGAAAAACTGTTTTTT. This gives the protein CASSWDRGRLFGEKLFF.

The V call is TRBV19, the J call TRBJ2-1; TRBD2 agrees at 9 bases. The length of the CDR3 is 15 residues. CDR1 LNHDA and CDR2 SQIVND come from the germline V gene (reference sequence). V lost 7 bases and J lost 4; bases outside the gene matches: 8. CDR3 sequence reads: CASKARLADYNEQFF. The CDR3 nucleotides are TGTGCCAGTAAAGCCCGACTAGCGGATTACAATGAGCAGTTCTTC.